This T cell receptor beta chain was recovered during a study of molecular identifiers for immune sequencing clone quantification. The length of the CDR3 is 13 residues. The ends were cut back, 6 bases at V and 5 bases at J, with 13 bases in the middle. The table lists this clonotype with a count of one. Just one base apart from a much larger clone, this may be a read error. Each CDR3 protein gets one entry after TCRdb re-called the PCR reads with MiXCR. Among fewer than 45,000 distinct CDR3 sequences, 15% to 20% were seen once, and the ten largest hold 0.9% to 1.2%. The rearrangement uses TRBV12-3 or TRBV12-4 and TRBJ2-5; TRBD2 is a possible D gene (5 bases). The TCR comes from a human donor in good health. Some libraries in this study had Jurkat cell RNA spiked in. The sample consisted of naive CD8+ T cells from blood, with Jurkat cell RNA spiked in. Noted subset: FACS-sorted CD8+CD4-CCR7+CD45RA+ naive T cells. The chain's CDR3 is CASSRASGETQYF. The CDR3 DNA reads as TGTGCCAGCAGCCGGGCCTCGGGGGAGACCCAGTACTTC.